This entry features one TCR beta chain sequence. V shed 3 bases, J shed 4 bases, and the junction held 4 bases outside the gene matches. In germline, CDR1 is SGDLS, CDR2 YYNGEE. CDR3 length equals 14 residues. This entry belongs to a study of PD-1 blockade in classical Hodgkin lymphoma. The assay was immunoSEQ multiplex PCR, and TCRdb's table has in-frame clones only and misses some. This sample carries more than 15,000 clones, around 90% of them seen once, and the ten largest clones take almost 4%. Time point given: newly diagnosed, previously untreated cHL patient sample. The chain combines TRBV9 with TRBJ1-3; TRBD1 matches 7 bases. The receptor comes from a human donor with classical Hodgkin lymphoma. Input material: peripheral blood mononuclear cells (PBMCs). The CDR3 DNA reads TGTGCCAGCAGCGAACAGGGGATCGGAAACACCATATATTTT. It codes for CASSEQGIGNTIYF.